These 23 T cell receptor beta chains were all obtained from the same sample, sequenced in a study of response to subunit inactivated influenza vaccine. TCRdb reprocessed the RT-PCR reads with MiXCR, giving one entry per CDR3 protein. The table shows around 480,000 distinct CDR3 sequences, with roughly 9.7% occurring only once. Sample: PBMCs from blood, taken more than 35 days after vaccination. The source is a man aged 50 or older who received an inactivated influenza vaccine.

The V gene is TRBV7-2, the J gene TRBJ2-5, with D possibly TRBD1 on 6 matching bases. This CDR3 has 15 residues. Per the germline V gene, CDR1 is SGHTA and CDR2 is FQGNSA. V was trimmed by 2 bases and J by 2 bases, leaving 12 bases between them. The CDR3 DNA is TGTGCCAGCAGCTTATCCGGGACACTTCAAGAGACCCAGTACTTC. This codes for CASSLSGTLQETQYF. The full variable domain, its missing parts supplied by reference TRBV7-2 and TRBJ2-5, is GAGVSQSPSNKVTEKGKDVELRCDPISGHTALYWYRQSLGQGLEFLIYFQGNSAPDKSGLPSDRFSAERTGGSVSTLTIQRTQQEDSAVYLCASSLSGTLQETQYFGPGTRLLVL.

V and J are TRBV19 and TRBJ2-2, with D possibly TRBD1 on 5 matching bases. Germline V gives CDR1 LNHDA, CDR2 SQIVND (reference sequence). The length of the CDR3 is 14 residues. The V end was cut by 4 bases, the J end by 6 bases, with 12 bases between. This CDR3 is CASSNQGFAGELFF. Here the CDR3 DNA reads TGTGCCAGTAGTAATCAGGGCTTCGCCGGGGAGCTGTTTTTT.

This clonotype showed up just a few times. The CDR3 DNA sequence: TGTGCCAGCAGTCCCTCAAAGTCCTGGCGGCCCGGTGGGGGTGATACGCAGTATTTT. This codes for CASSPSKSWRPGGGDTQYF. The chain links TRBV11-2 to TRBJ2-3, with D perhaps given as TRBD1 or TRBD2 (5 bases each). The V gene lost 6 bases and the J gene lost 6 bases, with 31 bases spanning the gap. The V gene's germline CDR1 is SGHAT and CDR2 FQNNGV. This CDR3 is built from 19 residues. Variable domain in full (rest from reference TRBV11-2 and TRBJ2-3): EAGVAQSPRYKIIEKRQSVAFWCNPISGHATLYWYQQILGQGPKLLIQFQNNGVVDDSQLPKDRFSAERLKGVDSTLKIQPAKLEDSAVYLCASSPSKSWRPGGGDTQYFGPGTRLTVL.

The J gene is TRBJ2-1, the V gene TRBV20-1; TRBD2 agrees at 14 bases. Germline trimming cut 4 bases from V and 0 bases from J; bases unmatched to any gene: 8. From germline, CDR1 is DFQATT and CDR2 SNEGSKA (reference sequence). The length of the CDR3 is 18 residues. This CDR3 reads CSATGLAGAFVSYNEQFF. CDR3 DNA sequence: TGCAGTGCTACGGGACTAGCGGGGGCTTTCGTCTCCTACAATGAGCAGTTCTTC.

The V gene is TRBV28, the J gene TRBJ2-5; weak D call: TRBD1 (5 bases). Trimming shortened V by 3 bases and J by 5 bases, and 16 bases separated the two germline ends. CDR3 size: 15 residues. Germline V CDR1 and CDR2: MDHEN, SYDVKM. The CDR3 loop reads CASSFSIHRFETQYF. Here the CDR3 DNA reads TGTGCCAGCAGTTTTTCAATACACAGGTTCGAGACCCAGTACTTC.

The chain combines TRBV19 with TRBJ2-4; unclear D gene. The CDR3 extends over 14 amino acids. The V end was cut by 2 bases, the J end by 5 bases, with 10 bases between. Germline V gene sequence: CDR1 LNHDA, CDR2 SQIVND (reference sequence). CDR3 in amino acids: CASSIIGFQNIQYF. The DNA for the CDR3 is TGTGCCAGTAGTATAATCGGGTTCCAAAACATTCAGTACTTC. The complete variable domain, with remaining parts taken from reference TRBV19 and TRBJ2-4, reads DGGITQSPKYLFRKEGQNVTLSCEQNLNHDAMYWYRQDPGQGLRLIYYSQIVNDFQKGDIAEGYSVSREKKESFPLTVTSAQKNPTAFYLCASSIIGFQNIQYFGAGTRLSVL.

This clonotype was detected a few times. The chain recombines TRBV6-1 with TRBJ1-5; 7 bases fit TRBD1. Germline V gives CDR1 MNHNS, CDR2 SASEGT. V dropped 2 bases and J dropped 6; count of bases not matched to a gene: 7. The CDR3 loop spans 15 amino acids. CDR3 region: CASSESRGRSQPQHF. CDR3 DNA sequence: TGTGCCAGCAGTGAATCGAGGGGGCGAAGTCAGCCCCAGCATTTT.

The rearrangement uses TRBV20-1 and TRBJ2-3; TRBD1 aligns across 10 bases. Germline trimming cut 3 bases from V and 4 bases from J; bases unmatched to any gene: 13. CDR3 size: 17 residues. The germline V gene has CDR1 DFQATT and CDR2 SNEGSKA (reference sequence). This chain's CDR3 is CSASLTQGQGKADTQYF. The CDR3 nucleotides read TGCAGTGCTAGTCTAACCCAGGGACAGGGGAAAGCAGATACGCAGTATTTT.

The chain is built from TRBV4-1 and TRBJ2-3; 9 positions agree with TRBD2. Trimming at V came to 3 bases and at J to 4 bases, leaving 8 bases not matched to a gene. The CDR3 contains 16 residues. The germline gives CDR1 MGHRA, CDR2 YSYEKL. This CDR3 is CASSHRGRERADTQYF. Written as DNA, the CDR3 is TGCGCCAGCAGCCATCGCGGGAGGGAGAGGGCAGATACGCAGTATTTT.

This chain links TRBV6-1 with TRBJ2-7; a possible D gene is TRBD1 (6 bases). Germline CDR1 and CDR2: MNHNS and SASEGT. This CDR3 region has 15 residues. V lost 6 bases to trimming and J lost 2 bases, with 17 bases between them. The CDR3 sequence is CASSGTGTPAYEQYF. The DNA of the CDR3 is TGTGCCAGCAGCGGTACCGGGACACCGGCCTACGAGCAGTACTTC.

This clonotype was recorded a few times. This chain joins TRBV5-1 and TRBJ2-6; perhaps TRBD1 as D (5 bases). The germline gives CDR1 SGHRS, CDR2 YFSETQ. The CDR3 is 17 amino acids. Trimming removed 1 base from V and 0 bases from J, with 11 bases in between. The CDR3 protein is CASSLMADSSGANVLTF. CDR3 coding DNA: TGCGCCAGCAGCTTGATGGCAGACAGCTCTGGGGCCAACGTCCTGACTTTC. The full variable domain, rest sourced from reference TRBV5-1 and TRBJ2-6, is KAGVTQTPRYLIKTRGQQVTLSCSPISGHRSVSWYQQTPGQGLQFLFEYFSETQRNKGNFPGRFSGRQFSNSRSEMNVSTLELGDSALYLCASSLMADSSGANVLTFGAGSRLTVL.

The genes are TRBV20-1 and TRBJ2-7; D unresolved. Germline CDR1 DFQATT, CDR2 SNEGSKA (reference sequence). The germline V and J ends were trimmed by 1 base and 5 bases, with 12 bases remaining between them. The CDR3 length is 13 residues. This CDR3 reads CSARVGSLDEQYF. The CDR3 coding sequence is TGCAGTGCTAGAGTGGGGTCCTTGGACGAGCAGTACTTC.

This clonotype was observed a few times. The V and J genes are TRBV9 and TRBJ2-1, with 10 bases fitting TRBD2. The CDR3 is 14 amino acids. Losses at the gene ends were 4 bases for V and 7 bases for J; bases not matched to a gene: 5. Germline CDR1 SGDLS, CDR2 YYNGEE. The DNA of the CDR3 is TGTGCCAGCAGCTTCCGACTAGCGGGTAATGAGCAGTTCTTC. This gives the protein CASSFRLAGNEQFF.

The sample holds a few counts of this clonotype. The chain uses TRBV4-3 and TRBJ2-3, with D perhaps matching TRBD2 (5 bases). The V end lost 1 base, the J end lost 2 bases, and 13 bases lay between the germline ends. CDR3 length: 16 amino acids. Looked up from germline, CDR1 is LGHNA and CDR2 is YSLEER. This CDR3 is CASSQGTRADTDTQYF. The CDR3 coding sequence is TGCGCCAGCAGCCAAGGGACGCGGGCCGACACAGATACGCAGTATTTT.

This clonotype was seen more than once but under ten times. This rearrangement joins TRBV28 to TRBJ2-5; D assignment may be TRBD1 or TRBD2 (5 bases each). Germline CDR1 and CDR2: MDHEN and SYDVKM. V shed 4 bases and J shed 5 bases, with 14 bases lying between them. The CDR3 is 14 residues long. This CDR3 is CASSSGTPPETQYF. The CDR3 DNA is TGTGCCAGCAGTTCCGGGACCCCGCCCGAGACCCAGTACTTC.

This clonotype was seen at least ten times. The gene calls are TRBV5-1 and TRBJ2-5; D might be TRBD1 or TRBD2, each matching 5 bases. This CDR3 is built from 16 residues. Germline loops: CDR1 SGHRS, CDR2 YFSETQ. The ends were cut back, 3 bases at V and 0 bases at J, with 15 bases in the middle. This CDR3 reads CASSYSGRGHQETQYF. The CDR3 DNA sequence: TGCGCCAGCAGCTACTCAGGGAGAGGCCACCAAGAGACCCAGTACTTC.

CDR3 sequence (DNA): TGCGCCAGCAGCCCAACAGGGATCGGTGACACTGAAGCTTTCTTT. This sequence encodes CASSPTGIGDTEAFF. The rearrangement links TRBV5-1 to TRBJ1-1, with a tentative D call TRBD1 (6 bases). CDR3 length equals 15 residues. Trimming removed 4 bases from V and 3 bases from J, with 16 bases in between. Germline CDR1 reads SGHRS; CDR2 reads YFSETQ. Full variable domain (outside the CDR3, taken from reference TRBV5-1 and TRBJ1-1): KAGVTQTPRYLIKTRGQQVTLSCSPISGHRSVSWYQQTPGQGLQFLFEYFSETQRNKGNFPGRFSGRQFSNSRSEMNVSTLELGDSALYLCASSPTGIGDTEAFFGQGTRLTVV.

The chain carries TRBV19 and TRBJ2-1, with 13 bases that match TRBD2. Losses at the gene ends were 5 bases for V and 3 bases for J; bases not matched to a gene: 7. CDR3 length equals 17 residues. Germline V gives CDR1 LNHDA, CDR2 SQIVND (reference sequence). This chain's CDR3 is CASSPRLAGGIYNEQFF. DNA for the CDR3: TGTGCCAGTAGTCCCCGACTAGCGGGGGGTATCTACAATGAGCAGTTCTTC. The full variable domain, in which reference TRBV19 and TRBJ2-1 provide the parts outside the CDR3, is DGGITQSPKYLFRKEGQNVTLSCEQNLNHDAMYWYRQDPGQGLRLIYYSQIVNDFQKGDIAEGYSVSREKKESFPLTVTSAQKNPTAFYLCASSPRLAGGIYNEQFFGPGTRLTVL.

This clonotype turned up a few times. V usage is TRBV11-2 and J usage is TRBJ2-2; 9 nucleotides align to TRBD1. Unmatched junction bases numbered 19, after V lost 10 bases and J lost 4 bases. Germline V CDR1 and CDR2: SGHAT, FQNNGV. The CDR3 contains 18 residues. CDR3 amino acids: CATPGRDRVRMGTGELFF. The CDR3 DNA reads TGTGCCACCCCCGGCCGGGACAGGGTCCGGATGGGCACCGGGGAGCTGTTTTTT.

This clonotype was seen once. The chain couples TRBV7-2 to TRBJ2-4, with D tentatively TRBD1 or TRBD2 (5 bases each). CDR3 length: 16 amino acids. The germline CDR1 and CDR2 sequences are SGHTA and FQGNSA. Trimming removed 3 bases from V and 7 bases from J, with 19 bases in between. The CDR3 DNA reads TGTGCCAGCAGCTTGGGGCCCGGTCCACGGAGGAACATTCAGTACTTC. This gives the protein CASSLGPGPRRNIQYF.

This chain uses TRBV6-2 or TRBV6-3 with TRBJ2-1; D tentatively fits TRBD1 or TRBD2 (5 bases each). The CDR3 length is 19 residues. The germline V gene has CDR1 MNHEY and CDR2 SVGEGT. The V gene lost 5 bases and the J gene lost 8 bases, with 31 bases spanning the gap. The CDR3 DNA follows: TGTGCCAGCAGTACCGAGCCTAGGATCTTAGCGCTAGGGGTCGATGAGCAGTTCTTC. The encoded protein is CASSTEPRILALGVDEQFF.

The rearrangement uses TRBV12-3 or TRBV12-4 and TRBJ1-3; weak D call: TRBD1 (5 bases). This CDR3 is built from 16 residues. V lost 6 bases, J lost 1 base, and 16 bases lay in between. In nucleotides, the CDR3 is TGTGCCAGCAGGGGGGTAGGGGTTTGGTCTGGAAACACCATATATTTT. Translated, it gives CASRGVGVWSGNTIYF.

This clonotype was counted only a few times. The V and J genes are TRBV7-3 and TRBJ2-7; D tentatively reads TRBD1 or TRBD2 (5 bases each). Looked up from germline, CDR1 is SGHTA and CDR2 is FQGTGA. The V end was cut by 1 base, the J end by 6 bases, with 10 bases between. CDR3 size: 13 residues. For the CDR3, the DNA is TGTGCCAGCAGCTTAATTGAGAGGGGCGAGCAGTACTTC. Protein sequence: CASSLIERGEQYF.